A selection of T cell receptor beta chains follows, all from one sample in a study of cytomegalovirus exposure and HLA in healthy donors. Some clones are missing from TCRdb's copy, which holds only in-frame ones; the method was immunoSEQ multiplex PCR. The repertoire has around 130,000 clones, 73% of them found once; the top ten carry less than 2.5%. The specimen sequenced was PBMCs. These receptors came from a woman between 35 and 50 years old in good health and CMV-seropositive. Both conserved end residues are part of each CDR3. Fields, in order: clone size, J gene, V gene, D gene, CDR3 protein, CDR3 DNA. The D gene is left open where the match is weak. Size tells how often a clone was seen (once, few, many) or the class of an expanded clone, and some rows leave it out.

size: few
J: TRBJ2-1
V: TRBV4-3
D: TRBD2
CDR3: CASSLSSGGPYNEQFF
DNA: TGCGCCAGCAGCCTCTCTAGCGGGGGGCCGTACAATGAGCAGTTCTTC

size: -
J: TRBJ2-1
V: TRBV5-1
D: TRBD1
CDR3: CASTPDRTYNEQFF
DNA: TGCGCCAGCACCCCGGACAGGACCTACAATGAGCAGTTCTTC

size: -
J: TRBJ2-1
V: TRBV29-1
D: TRBD1
CDR3: CSAKPGQGPPREQFF
DNA: TGCAGCGCAAAGCCCGGACAGGGACCACCTAGGGAGCAGTTCTTC

size: -
J: TRBJ2-2
V: TRBV18
D: -
CDR3: CASSPGLGGTNTGELFF
DNA: TGTGCCAGCTCACCAGGGTTAGGCGGAACGAACACCGGGGAGCTGTTTTTT

size: -
J: TRBJ1-4
V: TRBV4-3
D: -
CDR3: CASSQERRAGEKLFF
DNA: TGCGCCAGCAGCCAAGAACGGAGGGCGGGTGAAAAACTGTTTTTT

size: -
J: TRBJ2-7
V: TRBV4-3
D: TRBD2
CDR3: CASSQDRRLAGSVEQYF
DNA: TGCGCCAGCAGCCAAGATAGGAGACTAGCGGGTTCTGTCGAGCAGTACTTC

size: -
J: TRBJ2-7
V: TRBV6-5
D: -
CDR3: CASSYSPGEGAYEQYF
DNA: TGTGCCAGCAGTTACTCACCAGGGGAGGGGGCCTACGAGCAGTACTTC

size: -
J: TRBJ2-7
V: TRBV20-1
D: -
CDR3: CSAGDSYEQYF
DNA: TGCAGTGCAGGGGACTCCTACGAGCAGTACTTC

size: -
J: TRBJ1-5
V: TRBV6-5
D: TRBD1
CDR3: CASSRDRAQPQHF
DNA: TGTGCCAGCAGCCGGGACAGGGCTCAGCCCCAGCATTTT

size: -
J: TRBJ1-2
V: TRBV30
D: -
CDR3: CAWSVQAYGYTF
DNA: TGTGCCTGGAGTGTACAGGCGTATGGCTACACCTTC

size: few
J: TRBJ2-1
V: TRBV5-4
D: -
CDR3: CASSLEFDWLSYNEQFF
DNA: TGTGCCAGCAGCTTGGAATTCGACTGGCTCTCTTACAATGAGCAGTTCTTC

size: -
J: TRBJ2-5
V: TRBV9
D: TRBD1
CDR3: CASSIWDRDKETQYF
DNA: TGTGCCAGCAGCATATGGGACAGGGATAAAGAGACCCAGTACTTC

size: -
J: TRBJ2-1
V: TRBV6-6
D: TRBD2
CDR3: CASSSERTSGSEEQFF
DNA: TGTGCCAGCAGCAGCGAGCGGACTAGCGGTTCTGAGGAGCAGTTCTTC

size: few
J: TRBJ1-1
V: TRBV5-1
D: -
CDR3: CASSPPPPVMNTEAFF
DNA: TGCGCCAGCAGCCCCCCCCCGCCAGTCATGAACACTGAAGCTTTCTTT

size: -
J: TRBJ2-1
V: TRBV6-6
D: TRBD2
CDR3: CASSYGTSGSFDEQFF
DNA: TGTGCCAGCAGTTACGGGACTAGCGGGAGTTTCGATGAGCAGTTCTTC

size: once
J: TRBJ1-2
V: TRBV19
D: -
CDR3: CASSTRARDYGYTF
DNA: TGTGCCAGTAGTACGAGGGCTAGAGACTATGGCTACACCTTC

size: -
J: TRBJ2-6
V: TRBV2
D: -
CDR3: CASSERDRSNVLTF
DNA: TGTGCCAGCAGTGAGCGGGACAGATCCAACGTCCTGACTTTC